Each of the 28 T cell receptor beta chains below was sequenced from the same sample in a study of T cell repertoires in cytomegalovirus infection. TCRdb independently ran MiXCR on the reads; one entry per CDR3 protein. This table has approximately 630,000 distinct CDR3 sequences, around 24% appearing once. The sample taken for sequencing was CD8+ T cells from PBMCs. Every receptor here comes from a human donor in good health (CMV status not recorded). Some clones in this sample may be carry-over from other donors' samples.

Many counts were recorded for this clonotype. This chain connects TRBV2 to TRBJ2-3; either TRBD1 or TRBD2 may supply D (5 bases each). The CDR3 has 15 residues. The germline V and J ends were trimmed by 6 bases and 2 bases, with 15 bases remaining between them. Germline V lookup: CDR1 SNHLY, CDR2 FYNNEI. This CDR3 reads CASSDGTADTDTQYF. In DNA form, the CDR3 reads TGTGCCAGCAGCGACGGGACGGCGGACACAGATACGCAGTATTTT.

This clonotype showed up just a few times. This chain joins TRBV9 and TRBJ1-2, with D possibly being TRBD1 (6 bases). This CDR3 is 17 amino acids long. V lost 0 bases to trimming and J lost 4 bases, with 19 bases between them. Germline CDR1 and CDR2: SGDLS and YYNGEE. The CDR3: CASSVGGTHQGGYGYTF. The DNA for the CDR3 is TGTGCCAGCAGCGTAGGGGGGACACACCAAGGAGGCTATGGCTACACCTTC. Combining the CDR3 with reference TRBV9 and TRBJ1-2 gives the whole variable domain DSGVTQTPKHLITATGQRVTLRCSPRSGDLSVYWYQQSLDQGLQFLIQYYNGEERAKGNILERFSAQQFPDLHSELNLSSLELGDSALYFCASSVGGTHQGGYGYTFGSGTRLTVV.

Remarks on this clonotype: A much more abundant neighbour one base away suggests this may be a read error. The chain combines TRBV25-1 with TRBJ2-5; 7 bases are shared with TRBD1. The CDR3 loop spans 15 amino acids. The germline V gene encodes CDR1 MGHDK and CDR2 SYGVNS. CDR3 DNA sequence: TGTGTCAGCAGTACCCACAGGGGACCCCAAGAGACCCAGTACTTC. Translation gives CVSSTHRGPQETQYF.

This clonotype was observed at least ten times. V gene TRBV7-6 combines with J gene TRBJ2-1; D may be TRBD1 (5 bases). CDR1 and CDR2 from the germline V gene are SGHVS and FNYEAQ. The CDR3 contains 19 residues. The ends were cut back, 8 bases at V and 2 bases at J, with 28 bases in the middle. CDR3 residues: CASPRHFPRARPPYNEQFF. The CDR3 nucleotides are TGTGCCAGCCCCCGCCATTTCCCCAGGGCAAGACCCCCCTACAATGAGCAGTTCTTC.

V gene TRBV6-6 combines with J gene TRBJ2-1, with 7 bases identical to TRBD1. CDR1 and CDR2 (germline): MNHNY, SVGAGI (reference sequence). V lost 2 bases to trimming and J lost 2 bases; unmatched junction nucleotides: 6. There are 16 residues in the CDR3. The CDR3 bases are TGTGCCAGCAGTTACCACGACAGGGTACCCTACAATGAGCAGTTCTTC. Its translation is CASSYHDRVPYNEQFF.

This chain connects TRBV6-2 or TRBV6-3 to TRBJ2-1; TRBD2 matches at 9 bases. V lost 5 bases and J lost 7; bases outside the gene matches: 6. Germline-derived CDR1 and CDR2 are MNHEY and SVGEGT. This CDR3 has 14 residues. The CDR3 sequence is CASSPQRGANEQFF. The CDR3 DNA reads TGTGCCAGCAGTCCCCAGCGGGGGGCTAATGAGCAGTTCTTC.

This chain links TRBV6-2 or TRBV6-3 with TRBJ2-7, with D possibly TRBD1 on 6 matching bases. The CDR3 length is 14 residues. Germline lookup yields CDR1 MNHEY and CDR2 SVGEGT. V was shortened by 4 bases and J by 2 bases, with 12 bases between the two germline ends. DNA of the CDR3: TGTGCCAGCAGTTCAGCGGACAGCACCTACGAGCAGTACGTC. This encodes CASSSADSTYEQYV.

The chain is built from TRBV12-3 or TRBV12-4 and TRBJ1-5; D call uncertain. Deletions cut 5 bases from V and 6 bases from J, with 14 bases between. The CDR3 consists of 14 residues. CDR3 amino acids: CASSGIVRVQPQHF. The CDR3 DNA reads TGTGCCAGCAGTGGGATAGTTAGGGTTCAGCCCCAGCATTTT.

This clonotype appeared many times. The chain links TRBV7-2 to TRBJ1-6, with 7 bases fitting TRBD1. Per germline, CDR1 SGHTA and CDR2 FQGNSA. V trimming: 5 bases; J trimming: 5 bases; junction bases outside the gene matches: 9. This CDR3 contains 16 residues. The CDR3 region is CASSPDRDLNNSPLHF. The CDR3, as DNA: TGTGCCAGCAGCCCTGACAGGGACCTTAATAATTCACCCCTCCACTTT.

This clonotype showed up just a few times. This sequence joins TRBV5-1 and TRBJ1-1, with 9 bases that match TRBD1. The germline CDR1 and CDR2 sequences are SGHRS and YFSETQ. V gave up 4 bases and J gave up 6 bases; unmatched junction bases: 13. This CDR3 is 16 amino acids long. CDR3 loop: CASSLRTGAILAEAFF. Here the CDR3 DNA reads TGCGCCAGCAGCCTACGGACAGGGGCGATCTTGGCTGAAGCTTTCTTT.

This clonotype was seen at least ten times. The chain recombines TRBV2 with TRBJ2-1; D may correspond to TRBD1 or TRBD2 (5 bases each). CDR3 length: 9 amino acids. The ends were cut back, 8 bases at V and 15 bases at J, with 11 bases in the middle. The germline CDR1 and CDR2 sequences are SNHLY and FYNNEI. The CDR3 region is CASGAEGFF. The CDR3 DNA follows: TGTGCCAGCGGGGCCGAGGGGTTCTTC.

This clonotype showed up just once. A much larger clone lies one base from this, so it may be a read error. V gene TRBV11-3 combines with J gene TRBJ2-1; TRBD2 agrees at 12 bases. The CDR3 contains 14 residues. The V gene's germline CDR1 is SGHNT and CDR2 YENEEA. CDR3 sequence: CTSSSSGGAYEQFF. CDR3 DNA: TGTACCAGCAGCTCTAGCGGGGGGGCGTATGAGCAGTTCTTC. Filled out from reference TRBV11-3 and TRBJ2-1, the complete variable domain reads EAGVVQSPRYKIIEKKQPVAFWCNPISGHNTLYWYLQNLGQGPELLIRYENEEAVDDSQLPKDRFSAERLKGVDSTLKIQPAELGDSAVYLCTSSSSGGAYEQFFGPGTRLTVL.

This clonotype was detected once. A much bigger clone sits one base away, suggesting this may be a read error. The J gene is TRBJ1-1, the V gene TRBV7-2; a possible D gene is TRBD1 (6 bases). The CDR3 is 13 residues long. Germline values: CDR1 SGHTA, CDR2 FQGNSA. Trimming stripped 10 bases from V and 1 base from J, with 13 bases between. The chain's CDR3 is CANSPTGNTEAFF. CDR3 coding DNA: TGTGCCAACAGTCCGACAGGGAACACTGAAGCTTTCTTT.

DNA of the CDR3: TGTGCCAGCAGTTTACTGGCGCACGGGGAAGAGACCCAGTACTTC. It yields the protein CASSLLAHGEETQYF. The chain uses TRBV28 and TRBJ2-5, with a possible D match to TRBD2 (5 bases). V was cut by 2 bases and J by 3 bases, with 13 bases left in between. The V gene's germline CDR1 is MDHEN and CDR2 SYDVKM. This CDR3 is 15 amino acids long.

This clonotype was seen a few times. This chain joins TRBV29-1 and TRBJ2-2, with TRBD2 matching over 7 bases. The CDR3 is made up of 15 amino acids. The germline V gene has CDR1 SQVTM and CDR2 ANQGSEA. With V trimmed by 4 bases and J by 2 bases, 7 bases remained unmatched. CDR3 sequence: CSVVRGDSNTGELFF. Here the CDR3 DNA reads TGCAGCGTTGTTCGGGGGGACTCTAACACCGGGGAGCTGTTTTTT.

The rearrangement uses TRBV29-1 and TRBJ2-2; D may be TRBD1 (6 bases). Trimming stripped 8 bases from V and 2 bases from J, with 12 bases between. Germline CDR1 is SQVTM and CDR2 is ANQGSEA. The CDR3 length is 13 residues. DNA of the CDR3: TGCAGCTGCCGACAGGAAAACACCGGGGAGCTGTTTTTT. It specifies CSCRQENTGELFF.

V usage is TRBV20-1 and J usage is TRBJ2-2; D gene ambiguous. Trimming shortened V by 5 bases and J by 4 bases, and 11 bases separated the two germline ends. Germline V gene sequence: CDR1 DFQATT, CDR2 SNEGSKA (reference sequence). The CDR3 length is 13 residues. CDR3 residues: CSAPLRATGELFF. The CDR3 nucleotides read TGCAGTGCTCCTCTCCGGGCCACCGGGGAGCTGTTTTTT.

V and J are TRBV12-3 or TRBV12-4 and TRBJ2-5; TRBD1 is a possible D gene (5 bases). Trimming stripped 5 bases from V and 5 bases from J, with 12 bases between. This CDR3 comprises 13 residues. The CDR3 DNA follows: TGTGCCAGCAGTCCAGCAGGGTTCGAGACCCAGTACTTC. Encoded protein: CASSPAGFETQYF.

This clonotype was seen ten or more times. The gene calls are TRBV6-2 or TRBV6-3 and TRBJ2-1; TRBD2 might be the D (5 bases). There are 17 residues in the CDR3. The germline gives CDR1 MNHEY, CDR2 SVGEGT. V lost 6 bases and J 0 bases, leaving 18 bases between the germline ends. The CDR3 DNA sequence: TGTGCCAGCAGCTATACCCGGGAAGTGAGCTCCTACAATGAGCAGTTCTTC. Its protein is CASSYTREVSSYNEQFF.

This clonotype was observed a few times. The chain has TRBV27 and TRBJ1-4, with D tentatively TRBD1 (6 bases). The CDR3 consists of 15 residues. V shed 6 bases and J shed 8 bases, with 19 bases lying between them. Looked up from germline, CDR1 is MNHEY and CDR2 is SMNVEV (reference sequence). In DNA, the CDR3 is TGTGCCAGCAGCCCGCAGGGGACTCCCAGAGAAAAACTGTTTTTT. It translates to CASSPQGTPREKLFF.

This clonotype was detected many times. The CDR3 nucleotides are TGTGCCAGCAGCTACTCGGCCCCGGCGCAAGAGCAGTACTTC. This codes for CASSYSAPAQEQYF. The chain is built from TRBV7-8 and TRBJ2-7; no definite D call. Germline CDR1 reads SGHVS; CDR2 reads FQNEAQ. Trimming left V 4 bases short and J 7 bases short, with 17 bases between. The CDR3 consists of 14 residues.

In this sample, this clonotype turned up many times. V gene TRBV6-5 combines with J gene TRBJ1-2; D is unresolved. The CDR3 runs to 13 residues. Germline CDR1 is MNHEY and CDR2 is SVGAGI. Deletions cut 4 bases from V and 0 bases from J, with 6 bases between. The DNA of the CDR3 is TGTGCCAGCAGTTTCGGTTCTAACTATGGCTACACCTTC. Residues: CASSFGSNYGYTF.

In its sample, this clonotype was seen many times. The rearrangement links TRBV4-2 to TRBJ2-3, with TRBD2 matching 14 bases. CDR3 size: 19 residues. Germline-derived CDR1 and CDR2 are LGHNA and YNFKEQ. After removal of 1 base from V and 1 base from J, the junction contained 7 bases not matched to a gene. Written as DNA, the CDR3 is TGTGCCAGCAGCCAAGTTAGGACTAGCGGGGGGCAACGCACAGATACGCAGTATTTT. Translated: CASSQVRTSGGQRTDTQYF.

The V call is TRBV7-3, the J call TRBJ2-1; TRBD2 agrees at 11 bases. This CDR3 region has 16 residues. Germline V gene sequence: CDR1 SGHTA, CDR2 FQGTGA. The CDR3 region is CTNSFLGTSGFGEQFF. For the CDR3, the DNA is TGTACCAACAGCTTCTTAGGGACTAGCGGCTTTGGTGAGCAGTTCTTC.

This clonotype was counted ten times or more. The V and J genes are TRBV7-9 and TRBJ2-4; D call uncertain. V was pared by 5 bases and J by 7 bases, with 12 bases between. The germline V gene encodes CDR1 SEHNR and CDR2 FQNEAQ (reference sequence). This CDR3 spans 13 amino acids. CDR3 coding DNA: TGTGCCAGCAGCCCGCCCCCGTTGAACATTCAGTACTTC. This sequence encodes CASSPPPLNIQYF.

This clonotype was found many times. The V gene is TRBV12-3 or TRBV12-4, the J gene TRBJ2-7; D is perhaps TRBD1 or TRBD2 (5 bases each). V lost 8 bases to trimming and J lost 7 bases, with 15 bases between them. This CDR3 has 12 amino acids. The CDR3 region has the DNA TGTGCCAGCGGACCGGGGCCGGGGGAGCAGTACGTC. Its translation is CASGPGPGEQYV.

The chain employs TRBV14 and TRBJ2-7, with TRBD2 as a possible D gene (7 bases). Germline V gene lookup returns CDR1 SGHDN and CDR2 FVKESK. This CDR3 comprises 13 residues. With 3 bases removed from V and 5 bases from J, the gap between germline ends came to 11 bases. In DNA form, the CDR3 reads TGTGCCAGCAGCCAGGGGGGGCTGGACGAGCAGTACTTC. Translated: CASSQGGLDEQYF.

This clonotype came up a few times. The rearrangement links TRBV6-2 or TRBV6-3 to TRBJ2-2; the match to TRBD1 covers 12 bases. The CDR3 runs to 16 residues. Trimming removed 5 bases from V and 4 bases from J; junction bases left unmatched: 5. From germline, CDR1 is MNHEY and CDR2 SVGEGT. CDR3 in amino acids: CASSLPGQGATGELFF. The CDR3 region has the DNA TGTGCCAGCAGTCTCCCGGGACAGGGGGCCACCGGGGAGCTGTTTTTT.